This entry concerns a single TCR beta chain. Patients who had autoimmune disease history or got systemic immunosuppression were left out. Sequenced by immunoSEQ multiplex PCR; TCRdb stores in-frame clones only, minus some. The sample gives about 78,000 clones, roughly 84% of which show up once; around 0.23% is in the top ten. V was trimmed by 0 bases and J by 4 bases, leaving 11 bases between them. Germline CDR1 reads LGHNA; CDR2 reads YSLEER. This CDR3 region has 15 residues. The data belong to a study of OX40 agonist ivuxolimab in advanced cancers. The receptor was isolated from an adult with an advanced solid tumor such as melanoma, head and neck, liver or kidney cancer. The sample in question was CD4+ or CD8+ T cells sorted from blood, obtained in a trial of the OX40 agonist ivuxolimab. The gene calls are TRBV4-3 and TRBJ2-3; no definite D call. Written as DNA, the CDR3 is TGCGCCAGCAGCCAAGATCCAGCAGTCGCAGATACGCAGTATTTT. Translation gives CASSQDPAVADTQYF.